The rows below give T cell receptor beta chains drawn from one sample of a study of T cells in Graves' hyperthyroidism and ophthalmopathy. TCRdb re-called the multiplex PCR reads through MiXCR, storing one row per CDR3 protein. The sample includes roughly 700,000 distinct CDR3 sequences, about a third of them seen just once. Sequencing input: blood. These TCRs come from a woman aged 40-49 years with Graves' hyperthyroidism. Both conserved end residues are part of each CDR3. Fields, in order: clone size, CDR3 length, V gene, CDR3 protein. The size field is filled for only some rows; it gives once, few, many or a size class.

few 16 TRBV7-9 CASRLLAGEGTGELFF
NA 15 TRBV7-6 CASSFQTGRWYGYTF
few 15 TRBV13 CASRPRANGIEKLFF
many 12 TRBV29-1 CSVPGANTEAFF
many 13 TRBV25-1 CASSEYELTEAFF
few 14 TRBV6-5 CASSEQGTYYGYTF
NA 12 TRBV5-1 CASSFDGGEQYF
NA 15 TRBV5-1 CASSKTTDSASPLHF
NA 16 TRBV9 CASSVAGVLSPYGYTF
NA 14 TRBV5-8 CASSSSGLGYEQYF
NA 15 TRBV6-2/TRBV6-3 CASSYLRRQGGGYTF
few 13 TRBV19 CASSIASGNGYTF
many 14 TRBV20-1 CSASGQGAPETQYF
NA 15 TRBV6-5 CASSYGRDPSYEQYF
NA 18 TRBV5-1 CASSLDPSGPHSSYGYTF
NA 13 TRBV5-1 CASRTTVNYGYTF